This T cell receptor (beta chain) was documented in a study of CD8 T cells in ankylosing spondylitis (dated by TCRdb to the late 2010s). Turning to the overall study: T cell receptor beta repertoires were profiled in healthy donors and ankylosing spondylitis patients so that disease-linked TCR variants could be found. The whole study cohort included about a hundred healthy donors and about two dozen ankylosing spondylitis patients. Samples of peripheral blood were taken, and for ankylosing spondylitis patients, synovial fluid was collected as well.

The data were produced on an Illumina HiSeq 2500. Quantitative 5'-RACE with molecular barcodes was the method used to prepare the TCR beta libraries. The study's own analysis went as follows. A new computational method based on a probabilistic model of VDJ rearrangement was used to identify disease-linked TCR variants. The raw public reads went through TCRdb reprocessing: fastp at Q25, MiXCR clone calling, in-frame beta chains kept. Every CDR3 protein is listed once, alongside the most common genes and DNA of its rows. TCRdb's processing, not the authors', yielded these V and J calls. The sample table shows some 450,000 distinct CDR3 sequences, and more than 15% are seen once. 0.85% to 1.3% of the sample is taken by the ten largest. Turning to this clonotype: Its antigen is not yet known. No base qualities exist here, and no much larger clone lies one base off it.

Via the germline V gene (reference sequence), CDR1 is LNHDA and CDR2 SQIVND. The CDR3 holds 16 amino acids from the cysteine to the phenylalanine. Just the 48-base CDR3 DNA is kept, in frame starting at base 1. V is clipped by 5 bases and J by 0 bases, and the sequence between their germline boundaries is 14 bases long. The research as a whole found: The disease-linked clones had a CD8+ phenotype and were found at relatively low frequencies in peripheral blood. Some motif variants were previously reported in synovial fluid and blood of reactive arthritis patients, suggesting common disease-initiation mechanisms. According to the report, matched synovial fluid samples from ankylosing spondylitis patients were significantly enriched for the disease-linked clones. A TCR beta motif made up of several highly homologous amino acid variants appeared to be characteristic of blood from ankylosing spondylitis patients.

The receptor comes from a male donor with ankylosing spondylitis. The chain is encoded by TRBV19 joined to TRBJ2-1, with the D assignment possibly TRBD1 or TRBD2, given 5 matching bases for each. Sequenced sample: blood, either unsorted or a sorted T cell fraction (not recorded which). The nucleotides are TGTGCCAGTAGTCGAAATACAGGACTCTCCTACAATGAGCAGTTCTTC. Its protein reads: CASSRNTGLSYNEQFF. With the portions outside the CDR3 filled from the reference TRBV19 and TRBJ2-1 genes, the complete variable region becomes DGGITQSPKYLFRKEGQNVTLSCEQNLNHDAMYWYRQDPGQGLRLIYYSQIVNDFQKGDIAEGYSVSREKKESFPLTVTSAQKNPTAFYLCASSRNTGLSYNEQFFGPGTRLTVL.